Following are 24 T cell receptor beta chains from one sample sequenced in a study of control samples from healthy donors and cancer patients. Generated by immunoSEQ multiplex PCR, the TCRdb table keeps only in-frame clones and is missing some. The sample yields around 130,000 clones, about 92% seen once. Sequencing input: PBMCs. All receptors come from a man between 50 and 59 years old with head and neck cancer.

This sequence joins TRBV10-3 and TRBJ2-3; TRBD2 aligns across 8 bases. The V segment lost 5 bases and the J segment 3 bases; nucleotides outside the gene matches: 4. The CDR3 runs to 14 residues. Germline V lookup: CDR1 ENHRY, CDR2 SYGVKD. The CDR3 region has the DNA TGTGCCATCAGTTCGGGGGGGCGAACAGATACGCAGTATTTT. Its protein is CAISSGGRTDTQYF.

The V and J genes are TRBV7-2 and TRBJ1-1; no firm D call. The CDR3 has 12 amino acids. The V gene's germline CDR1 is SGHTA and CDR2 FQGNSA. Trimming left V 0 bases short and J 11 bases short, with 10 bases between. The CDR3, as DNA: TGTGCCAGCAGCTTAGCTACGGGAACCGCTTTCTTT. Its translation is CASSLATGTAFF.

This clone was counted a few times. The gene calls are TRBV7-2 and TRBJ1-1; no reliable D call. CDR1 and CDR2 from the germline V gene are SGHTA and FQGNSA. V lost 8 bases to trimming and J lost 4 bases, with 17 bases between them. This CDR3 comprises 14 residues. This CDR3 is CASLGKGTSTEAFF. In nucleotides, the CDR3 is TGTGCCAGCTTAGGGAAGGGTACGAGCACTGAAGCTTTCTTT.

The chain carries TRBV14 and TRBJ1-1; TRBD1 matches 7 bases. V was clipped by 6 bases and J by 4 bases; unmatched bases: 11. The CDR3 has 15 residues. CDR1 SGHDN and CDR2 FVKESK come from the germline V gene. The CDR3 DNA follows: TGTGCCAGCAGTCCAGGGGGAGTAGGTTCCACTGAAGCTTTCTTT. This sequence encodes CASSPGGVGSTEAFF. Filled out from reference TRBV14 and TRBJ1-1, the complete variable domain reads EAGVTQFPSHSVIEKGQTVTLRCDPISGHDNLYWYRRVMGKEIKFLLHFVKESKQDESGMPNNRFLAERTGGTYSTLKVQPAELEDSGVYFCASSPGGVGSTEAFFGQGTRLTVV.

This clone was counted once. The rearrangement uses TRBV11-2 and TRBJ2-2; D is unclear. The CDR3 contains 11 residues. V lost 8 bases to trimming and J lost 7 bases, with 8 bases between them. Germline V gene data show CDR1 as SGHAT and CDR2 as FQNNGV. The DNA of the CDR3 is TGTGCCAGCGGATACTACGGGGAGCTGTTTTTT. It codes for CASGYYGELFF.

J is TRBJ2-5 and V is TRBV19, with TRBD1 as a possible D gene (5 bases). Trimming took 4 bases from V and 2 from J, leaving 11 bases between them. CDR3 length: 14 residues. Germline CDR1 reads LNHDA; CDR2 reads SQIVND (reference sequence). CDR3 coding DNA: TGTGCCAGTAGTAGAAACAGGAAGCAAGAGACCCAGTACTTC. Its protein is CASSRNRKQETQYF.

This chain joins TRBV25-1 and TRBJ1-2; D is perhaps TRBD1 (5 bases). Looked up from germline, CDR1 is MGHDK and CDR2 is SYGVNS. CDR3 length: 12 amino acids. Deletions cut 7 bases from V and 4 bases from J, with 10 bases between. CDR3 region: CASTQGGYGYTF. The CDR3 region has the DNA TGTGCCAGCACGCAGGGAGGCTATGGCTACACCTTC.

The V and J genes are TRBV5-1 and TRBJ2-3; 7 bases match TRBD2. V trimming: 5 bases; J trimming: 0 bases; junction bases outside the gene matches: 6. This CDR3 is built from 15 residues. CDR1 and CDR2 (germline): SGHRS, YFSETQ. The CDR3 protein is CASRPRSGSTDTQYF. CDR3 DNA: TGCGCCAGCAGACCTCGTAGCGGGAGCACAGATACGCAGTATTTT.

The V gene is TRBV19, the J gene TRBJ2-1, with TRBD1 matching 8 bases. This CDR3 is 17 amino acids long. Looked up from germline, CDR1 is LNHDA and CDR2 is SQIVND (reference sequence). V was clipped by 5 bases and J by 0 bases; unmatched bases: 9. CDR3 sequence: CASSPGGQGFSYNEQFF. The CDR3 nucleotides read TGTGCCAGTAGTCCCGGCGGACAGGGTTTCTCCTACAATGAGCAGTTCTTC.

Concerning this clone itself: A read error may produce the germline difference seen at one junction end. The V gene is TRBV9, the J gene TRBJ1-1, with TRBD1 as a possible D gene (5 bases). The CDR3 is 17 residues long. The germline V gene has CDR1 SGDLS and CDR2 YYNGEE. The CDR3 DNA reads as TGTGCCGGCAGCGCACATTTTGGGGCCTGGGCGAACACTGAAGCTTTCTTT. As protein: CAGSAHFGAWANTEAFF. The full variable domain, completed using reference TRBV9 and TRBJ1-1, is DSGVTQTPKHLITATGQRVTLRCSPRSGDLSVYWYQQSLDQGLQFLIQYYNGEERAKGNILERFSAQQFPDLHSELNLSSLELGDSALYFCAGSAHFGAWANTEAFFGQGTRLTVV.

This chain links TRBV19 with TRBJ2-7; D may correspond to TRBD1 or TRBD2 (6 bases each). Germline loops: CDR1 LNHDA, CDR2 SQIVND (reference sequence). With 7 bases removed from V and 1 base from J, the gap between germline ends came to 14 bases. This CDR3 comprises 14 residues. CDR3 DNA: TGTGCCAGTACCGAGGGGGGCCCATCCTACGAGCAGTACTTC. Amino acids: CASTEGGPSYEQYF. Based on the CDR3 plus reference TRBV19 and TRBJ2-7, the full variable domain is DGGITQSPKYLFRKEGQNVTLSCEQNLNHDAMYWYRQDPGQGLRLIYYSQIVNDFQKGDIAEGYSVSREKKESFPLTVTSAQKNPTAFYLCASTEGGPSYEQYFGPGTRLTVT.

The V call is TRBV18, the J call TRBJ1-4; 9 positions match TRBD1. Trimming removed 3 bases from V and 0 bases from J; junction bases left unmatched: 11. Germline V CDR1 and CDR2: KGHSH, LQKENI. The CDR3 is 19 amino acids. CDR3 region: CASSPTTGGQGTTNEKLFF. CDR3 DNA sequence: TGTGCCAGCTCACCTACGACCGGAGGACAGGGGACAACTAATGAAAAACTGTTTTTT. Supplemented by reference TRBV18 and TRBJ1-4, the full variable domain reads NAGVMQNPRHLVRRRGQEARLRCSPMKGHSHVYWYRQLPEEGLKFMVYLQKENIIDESGMPKERFSAEFPKEGPSILRIQQVVRGDSAAYFCASSPTTGGQGTTNEKLFFGSGTQLSVL.

The chain carries TRBV12-3 or TRBV12-4 and TRBJ1-5, with unresolved D. The CDR3 length is 12 residues. V was pared by 3 bases and J by 6 bases, with 6 bases between. The CDR3 loop is CASSFSRQPQHF. CDR3 sequence (DNA): TGTGCCAGCAGTTTTAGTCGTCAGCCCCAGCATTTT.

This clone appeared a single time. V usage is TRBV6-5 and J usage is TRBJ2-5; D might be TRBD1 or TRBD2, each matching 6 bases. This CDR3 is built from 15 residues. CDR1 and CDR2 from the germline V gene are MNHEY and SVGAGI. The ends were cut back, 1 base at V and 2 bases at J, with 11 bases in the middle. The CDR3 loop reads CASSYFGGIQETQYF. In DNA, the CDR3 is TGTGCCAGCAGTTACTTCGGGGGCATTCAAGAGACCCAGTACTTC.

The V gene is TRBV28, the J gene TRBJ1-5; TRBD1 aligns across 7 bases. This CDR3 is 15 amino acids long. CDR1 is MDHEN and CDR2 is SYDVKM in the germline V gene. V gave up 6 bases and J gave up 3 bases; unmatched junction bases: 8. CDR3 DNA: TGTGCCAGCAGGGCCGGGACAGTGATCAATCAGCCCCAGCATTTT. It specifies CASRAGTVINQPQHF.

The rearrangement joins TRBV3-1 (or the pseudogene TRBV3-2) to TRBJ1-1, with 7 bases matching TRBD1. Losses at the gene ends were 1 base for V and 5 bases for J; bases not matched to a gene: 4. CDR3 length equals 14 residues. In germline, CDR1 is LGHDT, CDR2 YNNKEL (reference sequence). CDR3 sequence: CASSQGRTGTEAFF. DNA of the CDR3: TGTGCCAGCAGCCAAGGCCGGACAGGAACTGAAGCTTTCTTT.

The rearrangement uses TRBV11-2 and TRBJ1-4; no definite D call. Per germline, CDR1 SGHAT and CDR2 FQNNGV. This CDR3 has 15 residues. The germline V and J ends were trimmed by 5 bases and 4 bases, with 14 bases remaining between them. CDR3 region: CASSPATAVNEKLFF. CDR3 in DNA: TGTGCCAGCAGCCCGGCCACAGCTGTTAATGAAAAACTGTTTTTT.

The chain recombines TRBV5-1 with TRBJ1-2, with 7 bases aligning to TRBD1. CDR3 length: 16 amino acids. Trimming cost V 4 bases and J 4 bases; bases outside gene matches: 13. Germline CDR1 reads SGHRS; CDR2 reads YFSETQ. The CDR3 nucleotides are TGCGCCAGCAGCCAGCAGCTCCGGGACAGCCTCTATGGCTACACCTTC. Protein product: CASSQQLRDSLYGYTF.

The rearrangement uses TRBV14 and TRBJ2-7; 10 bases align to TRBD2. The CDR3 extends over 13 amino acids. Germline V gives CDR1 SGHDN, CDR2 FVKESK. The trim removed 1 base at V and 12 bases at J, leaving 6 bases unmatched. The chain's CDR3 is CASSQVLAGFLYF. The CDR3 nucleotides are TGTGCCAGCAGCCAAGTACTAGCGGGGTTCTTGTACTTC.

This chain links TRBV11-2 with TRBJ1-1; D gene unclear. CDR3 length: 11 amino acids. V was shortened by 11 bases and J by 4 bases, with 11 bases between the two germline ends. Germline loops: CDR1 SGHAT, CDR2 FQNNGV. CDR3 DNA sequence: TGTGCCGGCACCCATCGCACTGAAGCTTTCTTT. This translates into CAGTHRTEAFF.

CDR3 DNA: TGTGCCTGGAGTGATACAGGGGGTTCACCCCTCCACTTT. This translates into CAWSDTGGSPLHF. The rearrangement links TRBV30 to TRBJ1-6; 8 positions agree with TRBD1. V gave up 1 base and J gave up 9 bases; unmatched junction bases: 2. Germline lookup yields CDR1 GTSNPN and CDR2 SVGIG (reference sequence). The CDR3 has 13 residues.

In this sample, this clone turned up once. The chain joins TRBV2 to TRBJ2-7; D might be TRBD1 (6 bases). The V and J ends lost 4 bases and 2 bases respectively, with 12 bases between them. CDR1 is SNHLY, CDR2 FYNNEI, per germline. The CDR3 is 14 residues long. The CDR3 region is CASSGWDTAYEQYF. The CDR3 DNA follows: TGTGCCAGCAGTGGTTGGGACACGGCCTACGAGCAGTACTTC. The variable domain in full, completed from reference TRBV2 and TRBJ2-7, reads EPEVTQTPSHQVTQMGQEVILRCVPISNHLYFYWYRQILGQKVEFLVSFYNNEISEKSEIFDDQFSVERPDGSNFTLKIRSTKLEDSAMYFCASSGWDTAYEQYFGPGTRLTVT.

This clone appeared a single time. V gene TRBV7-2 combines with J gene TRBJ2-2; unclear D gene. The V end was cut by 6 bases, the J end by 2 bases, with 22 bases between. CDR1 and CDR2 from the germline V gene are SGHTA and FQGNSA. The CDR3 has 18 amino acids. CDR3 amino acids: CASSSLGVTKLNTGELFF. CDR3 DNA sequence: TGTGCCAGCAGTTCATTGGGCGTCACCAAGCTTAACACCGGGGAGCTGTTTTTT. Complete variable domain (other parts from reference TRBV7-2 and TRBJ2-2): GAGVSQSPSNKVTEKGKDVELRCDPISGHTALYWYRQSLGQGLEFLIYFQGNSAPDKSGLPSDRFSAERTGGSVSTLTIQRTQQEDSAVYLCASSSLGVTKLNTGELFFGEGSRLTVL.

The genes are TRBV25-1 and TRBJ2-5; D could derive from TRBD1 or TRBD2 (5 bases each). The CDR3 covers 14 residues. V lost 5 bases and J 2 bases, leaving 12 bases between the germline ends. CDR1 is MGHDK and CDR2 is SYGVNS in the germline V gene. CDR3 sequence (DNA): TGTGCCAGCAGTCGTCCGGGACGGCAAGAGACCCAGTACTTC. This translates into CASSRPGRQETQYF.